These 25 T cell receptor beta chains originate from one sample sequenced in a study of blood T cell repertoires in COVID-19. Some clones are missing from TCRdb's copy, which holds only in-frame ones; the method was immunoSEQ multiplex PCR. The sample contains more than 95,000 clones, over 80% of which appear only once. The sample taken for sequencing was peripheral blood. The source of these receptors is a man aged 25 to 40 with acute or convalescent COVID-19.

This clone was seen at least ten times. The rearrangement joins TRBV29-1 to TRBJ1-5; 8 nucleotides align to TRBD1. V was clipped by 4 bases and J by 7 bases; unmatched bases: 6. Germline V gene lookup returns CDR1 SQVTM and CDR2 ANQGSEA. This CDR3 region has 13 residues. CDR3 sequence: CSVGRGPGQPQHF. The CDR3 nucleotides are TGCAGCGTTGGCAGGGGGCCGGGACAGCCCCAGCATTTT. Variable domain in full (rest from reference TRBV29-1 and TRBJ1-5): SAVISQKPSRDICQRGTSLTIQCQVDSQVTMMFWYRQQPGQSLTLIATANQGSEATYESGFVIDKFPISRPNLTFSTLTVSNMSPEDSSIYLCSVGRGPGQPQHFGDGTRLSIL.

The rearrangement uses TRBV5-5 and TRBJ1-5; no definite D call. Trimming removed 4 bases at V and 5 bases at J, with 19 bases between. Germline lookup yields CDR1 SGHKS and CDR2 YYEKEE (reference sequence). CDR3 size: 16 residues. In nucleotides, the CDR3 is TGTGCCAGCAGCCTGAGACCCCGCGAGGGTGATCAGCCCCAGCATTTT. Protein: CASSLRPREGDQPQHF.

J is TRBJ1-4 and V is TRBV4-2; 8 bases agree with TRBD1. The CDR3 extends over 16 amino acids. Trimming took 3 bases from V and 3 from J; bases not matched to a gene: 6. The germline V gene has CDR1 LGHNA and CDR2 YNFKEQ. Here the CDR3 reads CASSQMTGEANEKLFF. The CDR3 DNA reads TGTGCCAGCAGCCAGATGACAGGGGAGGCTAATGAAAAACTGTTTTTT.

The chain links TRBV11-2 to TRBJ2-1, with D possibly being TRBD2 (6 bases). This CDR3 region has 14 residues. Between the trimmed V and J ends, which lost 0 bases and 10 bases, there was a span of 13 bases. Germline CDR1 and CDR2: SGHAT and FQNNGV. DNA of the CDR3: TGTGCCAGCAGCTTAGATAGGTGGGGAGGCGAGCAGTTCTTC. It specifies CASSLDRWGGEQFF.

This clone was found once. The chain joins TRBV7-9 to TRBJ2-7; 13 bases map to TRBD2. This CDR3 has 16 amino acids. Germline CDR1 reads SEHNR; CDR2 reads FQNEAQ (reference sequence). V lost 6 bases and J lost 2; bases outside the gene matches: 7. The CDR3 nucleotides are TGTGCCAGCAGTCCTCGACTAGCGGGGGGAACCTACGAGCAGTACTTC. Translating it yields CASSPRLAGGTYEQYF.

DNA of the CDR3: TGCAGCGTTGATAATGGCTACACCTTC. Protein: CSVDNGYTF. This chain joins TRBV29-1 and TRBJ1-2; no firm D call. Trimming left V 3 bases short and J 6 bases short, with 2 bases between. Germline-derived CDR1 and CDR2 are SQVTM and ANQGSEA. CDR3 size: 9 residues.

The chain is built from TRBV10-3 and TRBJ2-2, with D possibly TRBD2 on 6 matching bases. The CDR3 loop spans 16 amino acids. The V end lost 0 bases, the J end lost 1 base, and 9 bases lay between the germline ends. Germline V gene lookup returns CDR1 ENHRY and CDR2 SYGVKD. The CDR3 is CAISESASENTGELFF. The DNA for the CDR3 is TGTGCCATCAGTGAGTCGGCTAGCGAGAACACCGGGGAGCTGTTTTTT.

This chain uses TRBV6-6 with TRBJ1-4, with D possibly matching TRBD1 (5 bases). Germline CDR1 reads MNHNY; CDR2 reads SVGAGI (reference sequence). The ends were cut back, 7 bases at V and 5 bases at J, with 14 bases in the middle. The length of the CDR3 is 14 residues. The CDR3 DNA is TGTGCCAGCACCGGTCGGGGGATAAATGAAAAACTGTTTTTT. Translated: CASTGRGINEKLFF.

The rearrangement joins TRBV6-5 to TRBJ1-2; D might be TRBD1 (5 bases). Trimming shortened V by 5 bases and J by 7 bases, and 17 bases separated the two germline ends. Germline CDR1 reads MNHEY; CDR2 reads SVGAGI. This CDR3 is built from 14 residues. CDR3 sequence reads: CASSPLQEGRGYTF. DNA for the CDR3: TGTGCCAGCAGTCCCTTACAGGAGGGCCGTGGCTACACCTTC.

The CDR3 loop reads CASSAGGGYTF. Here the CDR3 DNA reads TGTGCCAGCAGTGCAGGGGGCGGCTACACCTTC. The chain carries TRBV27 and TRBJ1-2; 8 bases are shared with TRBD1. The ends lost 5 bases at V and 8 bases at J; junction bases unmatched: 1. The CDR3 totals 11 residues. Germline V gene sequence: CDR1 MNHEY, CDR2 SMNVEV (reference sequence).

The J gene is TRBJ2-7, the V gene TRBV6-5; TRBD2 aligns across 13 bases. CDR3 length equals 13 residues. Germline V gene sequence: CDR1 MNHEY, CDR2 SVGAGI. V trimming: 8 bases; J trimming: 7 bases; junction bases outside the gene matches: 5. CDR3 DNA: TGTGCCAGCGGGGGGACTAGCGGGACTGAGCAGTACGTC. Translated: CASGGTSGTEQYV.

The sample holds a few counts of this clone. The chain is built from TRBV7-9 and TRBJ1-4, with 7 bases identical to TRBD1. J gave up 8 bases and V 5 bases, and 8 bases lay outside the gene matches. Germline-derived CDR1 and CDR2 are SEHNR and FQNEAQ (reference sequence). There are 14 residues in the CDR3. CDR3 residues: CASSQRQGGEKLFF. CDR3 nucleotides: TGTGCCAGCAGCCAACGACAGGGTGGGGAAAAACTGTTTTTT.

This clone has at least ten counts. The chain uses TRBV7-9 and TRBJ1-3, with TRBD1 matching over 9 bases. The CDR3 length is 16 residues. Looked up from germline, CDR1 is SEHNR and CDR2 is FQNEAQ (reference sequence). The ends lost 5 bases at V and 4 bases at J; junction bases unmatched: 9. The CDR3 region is CASSPPTGGGGNTIYF. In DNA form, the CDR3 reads TGTGCCAGCAGCCCACCTACAGGGGGCGGCGGAAACACCATATATTTT.

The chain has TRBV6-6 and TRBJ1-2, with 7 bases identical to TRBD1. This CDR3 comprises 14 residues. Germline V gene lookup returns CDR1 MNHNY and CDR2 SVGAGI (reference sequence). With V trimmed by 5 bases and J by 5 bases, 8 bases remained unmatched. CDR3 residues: CASSTRDRQYGYTF. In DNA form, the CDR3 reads TGTGCCAGCAGTACGCGGGACAGACAGTATGGCTACACCTTC.

DNA for the CDR3: TGTGCCAGCAGCTTAGGGGCAGGGGGCTACGAGCAGTACTTC. Translating gives CASSLGAGGYEQYF. V gene TRBV7-9 combines with J gene TRBJ2-7, with 7 bases aligning to TRBD1. Germline V gives CDR1 SEHNR, CDR2 FQNEAQ (reference sequence). This CDR3 region has 14 residues. The junction had 3 bases not matched to a gene; V was cut back by 1 base and J by 3 bases. Complete variable domain (other parts from reference TRBV7-9 and TRBJ2-7): DTGVSQNPRHKITKRGQNVTFRCDPISEHNRLYWYRQTLGQGPEFLTYFQNEAQLEKSRLLSDRFSAERPKGSFSTLEIQRTEQGDSAMYLCASSLGAGGYEQYFGPGTRLTVT.

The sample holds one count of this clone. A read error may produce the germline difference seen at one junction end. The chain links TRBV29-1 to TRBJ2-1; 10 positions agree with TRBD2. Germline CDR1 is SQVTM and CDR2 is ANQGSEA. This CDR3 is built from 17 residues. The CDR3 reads CSVESGGGGASHNEQFF. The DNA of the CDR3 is TGCAGCGTTGAAAGCGGGGGGGGCGGGGCCTCCCACAATGAGCAGTTCTTC.

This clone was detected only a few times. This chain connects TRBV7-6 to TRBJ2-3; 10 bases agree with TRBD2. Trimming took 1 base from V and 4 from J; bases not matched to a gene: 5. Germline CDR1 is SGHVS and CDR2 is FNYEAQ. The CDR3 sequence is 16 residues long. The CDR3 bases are TGTGCCAGCAGCTTAGAAGCGGGAGGGCGAGCAGATACGCAGTATTTT. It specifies CASSLEAGGRADTQYF. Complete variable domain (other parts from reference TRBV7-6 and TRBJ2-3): GAGVSQSPRYKVTKRGQDVALRCDPISGHVSLYWYRQALGQGPEFLTYFNYEAQQDKSGLPNDRFSAERPEGSISTLTIQRTEQRDSAMYRCASSLEAGGRADTQYFGPGTRLTVL.

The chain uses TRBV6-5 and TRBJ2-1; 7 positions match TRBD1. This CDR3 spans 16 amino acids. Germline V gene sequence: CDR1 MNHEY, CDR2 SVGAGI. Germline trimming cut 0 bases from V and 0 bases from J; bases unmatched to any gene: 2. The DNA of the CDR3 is TGTGCCAGCAGTTACTCGACAGGGCTCTCCTACAATGAGCAGTTCTTC. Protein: CASSYSTGLSYNEQFF.

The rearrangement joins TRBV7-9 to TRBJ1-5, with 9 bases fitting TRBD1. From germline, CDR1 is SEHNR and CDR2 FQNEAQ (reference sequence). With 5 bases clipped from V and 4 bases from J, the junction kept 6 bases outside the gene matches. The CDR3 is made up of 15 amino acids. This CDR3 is CASSPPGTGNQPQHF. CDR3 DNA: TGTGCCAGCAGCCCCCCGGGGACAGGGAATCAGCCCCAGCATTTT.

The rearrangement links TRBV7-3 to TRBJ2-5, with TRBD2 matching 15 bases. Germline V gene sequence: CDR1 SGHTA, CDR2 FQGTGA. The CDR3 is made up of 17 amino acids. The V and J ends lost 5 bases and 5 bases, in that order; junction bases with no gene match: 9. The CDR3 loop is CASSQGTSGGPVETQYF. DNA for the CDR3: TGTGCCAGCAGCCAGGGGACTAGCGGGGGGCCGGTCGAGACCCAGTACTTC.

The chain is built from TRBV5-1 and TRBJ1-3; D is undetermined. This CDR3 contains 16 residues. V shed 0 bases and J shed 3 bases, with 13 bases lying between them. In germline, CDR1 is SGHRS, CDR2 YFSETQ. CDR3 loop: CASSLVAINGGNTIYF. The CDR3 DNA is TGCGCCAGCAGCTTGGTTGCGATTAACGGTGGAAACACCATATATTTT.

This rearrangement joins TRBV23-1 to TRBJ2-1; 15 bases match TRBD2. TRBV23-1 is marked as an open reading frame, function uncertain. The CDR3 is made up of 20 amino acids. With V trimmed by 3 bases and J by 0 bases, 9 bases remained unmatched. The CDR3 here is CASSHPKGLAGGSSYNEQFF. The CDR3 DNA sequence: TGCGCCAGCAGTCACCCGAAGGGACTAGCGGGAGGCTCCTCCTACAATGAGCAGTTCTTC.

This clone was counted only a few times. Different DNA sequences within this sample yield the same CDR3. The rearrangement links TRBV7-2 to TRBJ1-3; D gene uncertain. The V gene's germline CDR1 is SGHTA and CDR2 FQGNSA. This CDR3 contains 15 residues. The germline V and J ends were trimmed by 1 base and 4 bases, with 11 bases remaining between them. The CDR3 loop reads CASSLDPGRGNTIYF. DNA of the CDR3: TGTGCCAGCAGCTTAGACCCGGGAAGGGGAAACACCATATATTTT.

This CDR3 reads CASSESKGITEAFF. CDR3 coding DNA: TGTGCCAGCAGTGAATCTAAGGGGATCACTGAAGCTTTCTTT. The V and J genes are TRBV25-1 and TRBJ1-1, with a weak D call TRBD1 (5 bases). This CDR3 comprises 14 residues. CDR1 is MGHDK, CDR2 SYGVNS, per germline. V gave up 1 base and J gave up 4 bases, with 10 bases separating them.

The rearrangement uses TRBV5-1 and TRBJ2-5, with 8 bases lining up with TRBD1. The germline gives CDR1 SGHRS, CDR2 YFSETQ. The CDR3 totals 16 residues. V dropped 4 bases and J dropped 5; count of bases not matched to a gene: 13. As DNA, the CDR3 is TGCGCCAGCAGCCTCCCCAGGGGGCGCTGGGAGGAGACCCAGTACTTC. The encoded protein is CASSLPRGRWEETQYF.